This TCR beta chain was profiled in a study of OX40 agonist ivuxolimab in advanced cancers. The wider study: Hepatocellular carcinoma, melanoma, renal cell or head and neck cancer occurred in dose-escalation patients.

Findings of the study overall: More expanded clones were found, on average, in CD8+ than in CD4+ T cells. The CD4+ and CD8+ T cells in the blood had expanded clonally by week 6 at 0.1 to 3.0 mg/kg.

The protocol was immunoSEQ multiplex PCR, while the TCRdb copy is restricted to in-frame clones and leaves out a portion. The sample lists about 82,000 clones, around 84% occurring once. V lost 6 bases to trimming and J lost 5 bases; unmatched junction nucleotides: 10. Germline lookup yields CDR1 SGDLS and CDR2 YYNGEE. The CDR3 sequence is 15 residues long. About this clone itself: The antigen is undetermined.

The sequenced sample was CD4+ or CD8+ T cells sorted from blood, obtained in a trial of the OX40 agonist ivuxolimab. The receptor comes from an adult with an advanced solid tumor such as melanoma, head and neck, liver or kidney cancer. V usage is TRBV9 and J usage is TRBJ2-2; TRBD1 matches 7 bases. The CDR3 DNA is TGTGCCAGCAACCTCGGACAGGTTATTACCGGGGAGCTGTTTTTT. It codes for CASNLGQVITGELFF.